The following is a T cell receptor (beta chain) sequence with its context. The antigen is unknown. As for treatment: approximately nine-day PBMC culture with coronavirus spike peptide pools or control peptides (ViraFEST assay). These data belong to a study of vaccination and CD4 T cells after COVID-19. Study summary: Either a CEFX pool, an HIV-1 Nef pool, or no peptide was added to control cultures. Whole-study results and caveats: Median SARS-CoV-2-reactive clonotype numbers rose nonsignificantly, 21 to 38.

Researchers used the Oncomine TCR Beta short-read assay to sequence DNA from cultured CD4+ T cells. TCRdb re-called the PCR reads with MiXCR, one entry per CDR3 protein. The table shows about 10,000 distinct CDR3 sequences, with roughly 64% occurring only once. Germline loops: CDR1 SGHTA, CDR2 FQGNSA. The CDR3 extends over 18 amino acids. J lost 4 bases, V lost 6 bases, and 11 bases had no gene match. The sequenced sample consisted of CD4+ T cells from blood, cultured in vitro. This receptor was obtained from a human donor who had recovered from COVID-19. The chain combines TRBV7-2 with TRBJ2-5; 16 bases are shared with TRBD2. The CDR3 region is CASRHGTSGGGGGETQYF. The DNA of the CDR3 is TGTGCCAGCAGGCACGGGACTAGCGGGGGGGGAGGAGGAGAGACCCAGTACTTC.